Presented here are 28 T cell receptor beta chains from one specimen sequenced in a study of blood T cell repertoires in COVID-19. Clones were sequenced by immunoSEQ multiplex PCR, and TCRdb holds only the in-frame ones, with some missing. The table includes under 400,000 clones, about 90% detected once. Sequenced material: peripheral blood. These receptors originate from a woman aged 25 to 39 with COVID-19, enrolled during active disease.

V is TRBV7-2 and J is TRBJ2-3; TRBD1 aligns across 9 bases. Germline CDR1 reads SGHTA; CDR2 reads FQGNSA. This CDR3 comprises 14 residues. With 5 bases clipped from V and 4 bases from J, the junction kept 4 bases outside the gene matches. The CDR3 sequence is CASSQGQGSDTQYF. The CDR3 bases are TGTGCCAGCAGCCAGGGACAGGGATCAGATACGCAGTATTTT.

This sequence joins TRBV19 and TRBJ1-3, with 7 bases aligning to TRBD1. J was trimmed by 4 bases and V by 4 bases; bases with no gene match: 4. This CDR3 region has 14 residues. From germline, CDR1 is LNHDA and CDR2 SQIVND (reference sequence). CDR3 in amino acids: CASSTTGVGNTIYF. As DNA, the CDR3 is TGTGCCAGTAGTACAACAGGGGTCGGAAACACCATATATTTT.

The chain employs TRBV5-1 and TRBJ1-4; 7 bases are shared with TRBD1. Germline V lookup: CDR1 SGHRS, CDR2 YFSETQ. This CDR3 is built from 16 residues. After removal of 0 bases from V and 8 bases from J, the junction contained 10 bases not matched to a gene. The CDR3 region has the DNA TGCGCCAGCAGCTTGGAACCGACAGGGAGGAAAGAAAAACTGTTTTTT. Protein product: CASSLEPTGRKEKLFF.

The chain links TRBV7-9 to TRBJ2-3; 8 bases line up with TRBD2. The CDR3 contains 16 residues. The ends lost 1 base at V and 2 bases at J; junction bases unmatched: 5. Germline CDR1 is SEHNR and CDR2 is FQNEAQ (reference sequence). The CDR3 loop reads CASSLVSLAVTDTQYF. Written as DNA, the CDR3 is TGTGCCAGCAGCTTAGTATCACTAGCGGTCACAGATACGCAGTATTTT.

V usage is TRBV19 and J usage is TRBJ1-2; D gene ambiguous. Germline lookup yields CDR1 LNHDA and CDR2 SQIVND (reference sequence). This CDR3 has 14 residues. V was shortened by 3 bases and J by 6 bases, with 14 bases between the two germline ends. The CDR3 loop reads CASSIKRGGNGYTF. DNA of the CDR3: TGTGCCAGTAGTATCAAGCGGGGTGGCAATGGCTACACCTTC.

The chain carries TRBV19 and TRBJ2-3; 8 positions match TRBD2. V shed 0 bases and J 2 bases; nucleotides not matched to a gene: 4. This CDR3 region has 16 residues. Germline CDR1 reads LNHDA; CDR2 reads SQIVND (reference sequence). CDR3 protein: CASSIETSGATDTQYF. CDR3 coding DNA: TGTGCCAGTAGTATAGAAACTAGCGGAGCCACAGATACGCAGTATTTT.

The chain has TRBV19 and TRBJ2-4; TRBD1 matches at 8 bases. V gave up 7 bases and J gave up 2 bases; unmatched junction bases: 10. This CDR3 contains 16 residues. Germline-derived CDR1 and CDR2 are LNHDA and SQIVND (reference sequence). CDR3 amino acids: CASTISDRDTKNIQYF. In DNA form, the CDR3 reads TGTGCCAGTACCATTTCGGACAGGGATACCAAAAACATTCAGTACTTC.

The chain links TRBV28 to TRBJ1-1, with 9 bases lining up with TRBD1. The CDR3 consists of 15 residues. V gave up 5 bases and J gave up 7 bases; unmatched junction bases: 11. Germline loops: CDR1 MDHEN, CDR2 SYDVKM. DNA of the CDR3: TGTGCCAGCAGTCCACACCGACAGGGGGAGGTTGAAGCTTTCTTT. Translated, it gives CASSPHRQGEVEAFF. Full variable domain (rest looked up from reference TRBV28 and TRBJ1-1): DVKVTQSSRYLVKRTGEKVFLECVQDMDHENMFWYRQDPGLGLRLIYFSYDVKMKEKGDIPEGYSVSREKKERFSLILESASTNQTSMYLCASSPHRQGEVEAFFGQGTRLTVV.

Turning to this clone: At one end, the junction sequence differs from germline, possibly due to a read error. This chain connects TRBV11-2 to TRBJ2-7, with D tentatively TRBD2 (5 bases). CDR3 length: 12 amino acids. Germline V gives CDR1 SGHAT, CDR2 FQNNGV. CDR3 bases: TGTGCCAGCACTTCGATAGCTGGACTGACTTTTTTC. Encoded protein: CASTSIAGLTFF.

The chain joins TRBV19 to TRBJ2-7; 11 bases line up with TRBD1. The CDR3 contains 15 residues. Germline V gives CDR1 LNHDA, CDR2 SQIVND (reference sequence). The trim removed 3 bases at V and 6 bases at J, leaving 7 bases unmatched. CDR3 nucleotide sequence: TGTGCCAGTAGTATTCTGGGACAGGGGGTCTCCGAGCAGTACTTC. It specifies CASSILGQGVSEQYF.

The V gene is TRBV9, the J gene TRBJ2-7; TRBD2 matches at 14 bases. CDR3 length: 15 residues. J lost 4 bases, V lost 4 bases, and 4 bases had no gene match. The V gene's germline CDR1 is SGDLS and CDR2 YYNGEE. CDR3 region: CASSLGTSGSYEQYF. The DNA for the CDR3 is TGTGCCAGCAGCCTAGGGACTAGCGGGAGTTACGAGCAGTACTTC. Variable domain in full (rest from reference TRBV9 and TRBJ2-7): DSGVTQTPKHLITATGQRVTLRCSPRSGDLSVYWYQQSLDQGLQFLIQYYNGEERAKGNILERFSAQQFPDLHSELNLSSLELGDSALYFCASSLGTSGSYEQYFGPGTRLTVT.

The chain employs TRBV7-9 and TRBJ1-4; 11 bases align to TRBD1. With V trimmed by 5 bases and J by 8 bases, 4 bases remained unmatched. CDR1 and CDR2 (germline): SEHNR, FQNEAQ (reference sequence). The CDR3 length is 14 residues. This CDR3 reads CASSPGTGGEKLFF. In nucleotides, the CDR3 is TGTGCCAGCAGCCCCGGGACAGGGGGAGAAAAACTGTTTTTT.

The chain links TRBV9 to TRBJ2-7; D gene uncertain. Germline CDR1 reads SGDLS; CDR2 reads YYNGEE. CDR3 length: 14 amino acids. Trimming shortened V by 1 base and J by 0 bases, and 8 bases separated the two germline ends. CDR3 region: CASSVQRSSYEQYF. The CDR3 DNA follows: TGTGCCAGCAGCGTACAGCGAAGCTCCTACGAGCAGTACTTC. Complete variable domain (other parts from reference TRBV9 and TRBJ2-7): DSGVTQTPKHLITATGQRVTLRCSPRSGDLSVYWYQQSLDQGLQFLIQYYNGEERAKGNILERFSAQQFPDLHSELNLSSLELGDSALYFCASSVQRSSYEQYFGPGTRLTVT.

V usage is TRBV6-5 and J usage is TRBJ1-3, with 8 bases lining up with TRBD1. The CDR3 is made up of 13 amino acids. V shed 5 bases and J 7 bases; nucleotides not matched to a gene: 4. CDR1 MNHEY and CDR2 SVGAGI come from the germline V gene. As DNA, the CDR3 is TGTGCCAGCAGTCTAAGGACAGGGAACACCATATATTTT. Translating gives CASSLRTGNTIYF.

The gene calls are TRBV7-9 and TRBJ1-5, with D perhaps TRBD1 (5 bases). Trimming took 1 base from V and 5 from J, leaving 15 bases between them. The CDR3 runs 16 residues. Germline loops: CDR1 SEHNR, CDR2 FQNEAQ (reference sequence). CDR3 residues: CASSLGSGLHHQPQHF. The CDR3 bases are TGTGCCAGCAGCTTAGGTTCGGGACTTCACCATCAGCCCCAGCATTTT.

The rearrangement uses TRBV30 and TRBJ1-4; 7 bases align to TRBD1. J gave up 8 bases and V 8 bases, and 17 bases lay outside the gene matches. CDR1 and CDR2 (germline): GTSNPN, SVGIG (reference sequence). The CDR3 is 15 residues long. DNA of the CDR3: TGTGCCGGGAAAGCGAGGACAGGATTAAGAGAAAAACTGTTTTTT. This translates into CAGKARTGLREKLFF.

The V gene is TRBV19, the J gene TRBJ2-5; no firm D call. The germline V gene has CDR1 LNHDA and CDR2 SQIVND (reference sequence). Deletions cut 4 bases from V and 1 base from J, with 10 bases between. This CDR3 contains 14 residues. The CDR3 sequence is CASSTTDFQETQYF. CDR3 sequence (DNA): TGTGCCAGTAGTACAACAGATTTCCAAGAGACCCAGTACTTC. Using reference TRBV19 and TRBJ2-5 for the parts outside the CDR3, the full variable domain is DGGITQSPKYLFRKEGQNVTLSCEQNLNHDAMYWYRQDPGQGLRLIYYSQIVNDFQKGDIAEGYSVSREKKESFPLTVTSAQKNPTAFYLCASSTTDFQETQYFGPGTRLLVL.

This CDR3 is CASSKGLAGGPNYEQYF. CDR3 coding DNA: TGTGCCAGCAGCAAAGGACTAGCGGGAGGGCCGAACTACGAGCAGTACTTC. The chain employs TRBV7-2 and TRBJ2-7; TRBD2 agrees at 15 bases. CDR1 and CDR2 from the germline V gene are SGHTA and FQGNSA. This CDR3 is 17 amino acids long. V lost 5 bases to trimming and J lost 3 bases; unmatched junction nucleotides: 8. Drawing the rest from reference TRBV7-2 and TRBJ2-7, the complete variable domain is GAGVSQSPSNKVTEKGKDVELRCDPISGHTALYWYRQSLGQGLEFLIYFQGNSAPDKSGLPSDRFSAERTGGSVSTLTIQRTQQEDSAVYLCASSKGLAGGPNYEQYFGPGTRLTVT.

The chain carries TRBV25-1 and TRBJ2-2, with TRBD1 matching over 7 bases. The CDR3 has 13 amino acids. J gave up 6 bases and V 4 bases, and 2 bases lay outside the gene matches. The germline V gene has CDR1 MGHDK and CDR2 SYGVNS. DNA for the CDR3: TGTGCCAGCAGTGGTCAGGGGGCCGGGGAGCTGTTTTTT. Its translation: CASSGQGAGELFF.

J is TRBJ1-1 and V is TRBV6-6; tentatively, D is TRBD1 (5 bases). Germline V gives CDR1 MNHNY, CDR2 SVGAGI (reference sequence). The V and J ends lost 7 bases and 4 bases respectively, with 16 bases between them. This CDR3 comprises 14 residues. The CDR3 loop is CASTGLGGATEAFF. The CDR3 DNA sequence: TGTGCCAGCACGGGGCTGGGAGGGGCCACTGAAGCTTTCTTT.

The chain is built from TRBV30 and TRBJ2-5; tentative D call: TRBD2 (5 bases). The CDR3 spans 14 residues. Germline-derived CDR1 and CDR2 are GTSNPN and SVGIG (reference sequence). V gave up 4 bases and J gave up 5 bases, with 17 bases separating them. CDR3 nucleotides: TGTGCCTGGACTTTCGGAGGTATGGGCGAGACCCAGTACTTC. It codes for CAWTFGGMGETQYF.

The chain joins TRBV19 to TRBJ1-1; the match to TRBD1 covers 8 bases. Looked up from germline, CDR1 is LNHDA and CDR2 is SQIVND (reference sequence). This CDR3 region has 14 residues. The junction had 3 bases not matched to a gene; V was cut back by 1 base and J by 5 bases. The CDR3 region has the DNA TGTGCCAGTAGTATAGCAGGGACAGGAACTGAAGCTTTCTTT. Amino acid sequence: CASSIAGTGTEAFF.

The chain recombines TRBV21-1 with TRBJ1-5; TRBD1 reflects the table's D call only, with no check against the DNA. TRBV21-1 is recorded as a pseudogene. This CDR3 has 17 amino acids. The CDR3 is CASSKGRGQGGNQPQHF. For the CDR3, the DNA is TGTGCCAGCAGCAAAGGAAGGGGACAGGGAGGGAATCAGCCCCAGCATTTT.

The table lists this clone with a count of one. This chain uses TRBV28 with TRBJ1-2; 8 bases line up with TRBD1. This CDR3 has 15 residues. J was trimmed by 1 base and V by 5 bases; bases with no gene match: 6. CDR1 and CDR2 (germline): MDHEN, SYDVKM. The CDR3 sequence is CASSRDRSINYGYTF. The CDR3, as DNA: TGTGCCAGCAGTAGGGACAGGTCGATTAACTATGGCTACACCTTC.

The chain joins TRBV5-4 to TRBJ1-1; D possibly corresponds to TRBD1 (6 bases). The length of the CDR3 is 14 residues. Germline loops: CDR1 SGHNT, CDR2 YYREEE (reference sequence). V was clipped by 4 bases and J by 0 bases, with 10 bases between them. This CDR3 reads CASSQGGMNTEAFF. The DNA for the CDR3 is TGTGCCAGCAGCCAAGGGGGAATGAACACTGAAGCTTTCTTT. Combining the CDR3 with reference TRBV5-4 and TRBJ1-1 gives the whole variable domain ETGVTQSPTHLIKTRGQQVTLRCSSQSGHNTVSWYQQALGQGPQFIFQYYREEENGRGNFPPRFSGLQFPNYSSELNVNALELDDSALYLCASSQGGMNTEAFFGQGTRLTVV.

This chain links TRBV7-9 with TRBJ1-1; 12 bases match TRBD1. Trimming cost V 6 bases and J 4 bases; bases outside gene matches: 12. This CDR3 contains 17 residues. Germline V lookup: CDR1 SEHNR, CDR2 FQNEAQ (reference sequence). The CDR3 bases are TGTGCCAGCAGAGGAGAAGGGACAGGGGGCGAGGGCACTGAAGCTTTCTTT. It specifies CASRGEGTGGEGTEAFF.

CDR3 nucleotides: TGTGCCAGCAGCTTGGGGGGGAGGGGAGACAATGAGCAGTTCTTC. Protein sequence: CASSLGGRGDNEQFF. The V and J genes are TRBV5-4 and TRBJ2-1; 7 positions match TRBD2. This CDR3 contains 15 residues. The germline CDR1 and CDR2 sequences are SGHNT and YYREEE (reference sequence). With V trimmed by 0 bases and J by 5 bases, 5 bases remained unmatched.

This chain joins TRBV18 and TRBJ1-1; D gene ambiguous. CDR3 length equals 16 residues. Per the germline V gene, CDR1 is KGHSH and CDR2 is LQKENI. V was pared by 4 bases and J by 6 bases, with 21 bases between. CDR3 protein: CASSLLLAISSAEAFF. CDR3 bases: TGTGCCAGCTCACTTCTTTTGGCCATCTCAAGCGCTGAAGCTTTCTTT.